This T cell receptor beta chain was sequenced during a study of blood T cell repertoires in COVID-19. Looking at the study overall: Samples came from the United States, Italy and Spain, spanning acute and convalescent COVID-19. PBMCs, B-cell-depleted T cells, or T cells were the source of the cDNA or gDNA that made up the material.

Germline lookup yields CDR1 KGHSH and CDR2 LQKENI. CDR3 length equals 12 residues. Trimming left V 6 bases short and J 6 bases short, with 11 bases between. This clone has a single count. In the original processing: Amplification from reference gene primers served as the basis for estimated nucleated cell counts. Clones were sequenced by immunoSEQ multiplex PCR, and TCRdb holds only the in-frame ones, with some missing. That table furnishes V, J and clone size, whereas the DNA furnished D and trimming. The sample yields 280,000 or so clones, approximately 83% seen once. Input material: peripheral blood. The source of this sequence is a human donor in a cohort sampled during active COVID-19. The gene calls are TRBV18 and TRBJ1-1; no firm D call. The CDR3 loop is CASSPQAAEAFF. In DNA, the CDR3 is TGTGCCAGCTCCCCTCAAGCCGCTGAAGCTTTCTTT. The full variable domain, its missing parts supplied by reference TRBV18 and TRBJ1-1, is NAGVMQNPRHLVRRRGQEARLRCSPMKGHSHVYWYRQLPEEGLKFMVYLQKENIIDESGMPKERFSAEFPKEGPSILRIQQVVRGDSAAYFCASSPQAAEAFFGQGTRLTVV.